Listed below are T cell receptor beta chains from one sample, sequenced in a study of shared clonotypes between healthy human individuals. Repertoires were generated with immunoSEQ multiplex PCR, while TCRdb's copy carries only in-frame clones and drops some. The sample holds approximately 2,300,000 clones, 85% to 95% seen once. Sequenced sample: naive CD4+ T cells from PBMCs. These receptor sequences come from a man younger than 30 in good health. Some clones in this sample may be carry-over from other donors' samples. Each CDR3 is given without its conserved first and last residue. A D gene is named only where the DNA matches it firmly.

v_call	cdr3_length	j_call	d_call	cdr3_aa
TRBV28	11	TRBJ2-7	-	ASIETGTYEQY
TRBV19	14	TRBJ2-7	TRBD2	ASSGPRASGTLEQY
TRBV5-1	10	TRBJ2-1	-	ASSLAGDEQF
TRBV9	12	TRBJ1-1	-	ASSVTSANTEAF
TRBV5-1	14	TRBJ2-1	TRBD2	ASSLVLAGGYNEQF
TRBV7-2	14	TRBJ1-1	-	ASSFYTTGLNTEAF
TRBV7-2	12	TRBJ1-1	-	ASSPHWQGTEAF
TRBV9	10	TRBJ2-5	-	ASSVDRETQY
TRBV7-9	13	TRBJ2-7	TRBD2	ASSPLAGGSYEQY
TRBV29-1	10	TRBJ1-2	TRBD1	SVRTGNYGYT
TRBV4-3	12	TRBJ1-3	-	ASSQDRAGNTIY
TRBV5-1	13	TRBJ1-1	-	ASSLVIGAGTEAF
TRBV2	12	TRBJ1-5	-	ASSDLRDYQPQH
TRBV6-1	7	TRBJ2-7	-	ASPIEQY
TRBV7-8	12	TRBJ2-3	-	ASSIETPGDTQY
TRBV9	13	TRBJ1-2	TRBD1	ASSVETGAGYGYT
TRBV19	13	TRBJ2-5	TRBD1	ASSIRQGIQETQY
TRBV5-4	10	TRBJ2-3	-	ASRSGENTQY
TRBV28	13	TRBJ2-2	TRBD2	ASTPSGLLTGELF
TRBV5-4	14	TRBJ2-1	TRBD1	ASSLWTGGSYNEQF
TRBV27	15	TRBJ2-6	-	ASSFRDLPFGANVLT
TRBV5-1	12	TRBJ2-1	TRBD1	ASSPNRGHNEQF
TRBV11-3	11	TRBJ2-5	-	ASSLGGGETQY
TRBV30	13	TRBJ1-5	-	AWRQESNSNQPQH
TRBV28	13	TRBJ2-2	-	ASSLFPRNTGELF
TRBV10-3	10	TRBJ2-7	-	AASGPSYEQY
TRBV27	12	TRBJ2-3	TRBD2	ASTLSGRPDTQY
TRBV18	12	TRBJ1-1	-	ASSPQGSNTEAF
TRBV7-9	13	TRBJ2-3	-	ASSLRVSEADTQY
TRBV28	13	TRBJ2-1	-	ASSSAGISYNEQF
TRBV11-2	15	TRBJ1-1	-	ASSLNLAALLNTEAF
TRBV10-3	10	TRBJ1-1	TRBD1	AISESGTGTF
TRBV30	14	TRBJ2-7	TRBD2	AWSALAGVGQYEQY
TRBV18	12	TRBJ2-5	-	ASSPTAAEVTQY
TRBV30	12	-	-	AWTSTILLDEQY
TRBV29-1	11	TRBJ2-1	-	SVGRAAGNEQF
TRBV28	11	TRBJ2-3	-	ASSLTRTEGQY
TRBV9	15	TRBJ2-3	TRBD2	ASSVLAGGASTDTQY